The rows below give T cell receptor beta chains drawn from one sample of a study of TIL therapy for anti-PD-1-resistant metastatic lung cancer. The method was immunoSEQ multiplex PCR; TCRdb's version includes in-frame clones alone and lacks a portion of them. The sample has tens of thousands of clones, 55% to 70% seen once. Sequencing used blood, obtained at baseline. The receptors come from a person aged 25-79 years with non-small cell lung cancer. CDR3s include the opening cysteine and the closing phenylalanine or tryptophan. Each record gives: D gene, J gene, V gene, clone size, CDR3 protein, CDR3 DNA. The D gene is left open where the match is weak. Size is stated for part of the rows, as once, few or many counts, or as a class when the clone is expanded.

D gene: .
J gene: TRBJ2-7
V gene: TRBV18
clone size: .
CDR3 protein: CASSPQPSVAYEQYF
CDR3 DNA: TGTGCCAGCTCACCACAGCCTAGCGTTGCCTACGAGCAGTACTTC

D gene: .
J gene: TRBJ2-1
V gene: TRBV28
clone size: once
CDR3 protein: CASSLRSGRGRDEQFF
CDR3 DNA: TGTGCCAGCAGTTTAAGGTCCGGACGGGGGCGGGATGAGCAGTTCTTC

D gene: TRBD1
J gene: TRBJ2-1
V gene: TRBV25-1
clone size: .
CDR3 protein: CASSDTDRGYNEQFF
CDR3 DNA: TGTGCCAGCAGTGATACGGACAGGGGGTACAATGAGCAGTTCTTC

D gene: .
J gene: TRBJ1-1
V gene: TRBV19
clone size: .
CDR3 protein: CASSIAGGRMNTEAFF
CDR3 DNA: TGTGCCAGTAGTATAGCGGGGGGGCGCATGAACACTGAAGCTTTCTTT

D gene: .
J gene: TRBJ2-7
V gene: TRBV5-4
clone size: once
CDR3 protein: CASSLQPGEQYF
CDR3 DNA: TGTGCCAGCAGCTTGCAGCCGGGAGAGCAGTACTTC

D gene: TRBD2
J gene: TRBJ2-1
V gene: TRBV5-1
clone size: .
CDR3 protein: CASSLVLAGYNEQFF
CDR3 DNA: TGCGCCAGCAGCTTGGTACTAGCGGGATACAATGAGCAGTTCTTC

D gene: .
J gene: TRBJ1-6
V gene: TRBV6-1
clone size: .
CDR3 protein: CASSEGDGGASSYNSPLHF
CDR3 DNA: TGTGCCAGCAGTGAAGGCGACGGGGGCGCAAGCTCCTATAATTCACCCCTCCACTTT

D gene: TRBD1
J gene: TRBJ1-6
V gene: TRBV5-1
clone size: medium-sized
CDR3 protein: CASSTGQVNSPLHF
CDR3 DNA: TGCGCCAGCAGCACCGGACAGGTTAATTCACCCCTCCACTTT

D gene: .
J gene: TRBJ1-5
V gene: TRBV18
clone size: .
CDR3 protein: CASSQGNQPQHF
CDR3 DNA: TGTGCCAGCTCACAGGGGAACCAGCCCCAGCATTTT

D gene: .
J gene: TRBJ2-1
V gene: TRBV5-1
clone size: .
CDR3 protein: CASSRESSNEQFF
CDR3 DNA: TGCGCCAGCAGTAGAGAAAGTAGCAATGAGCAGTTCTTC

D gene: TRBD1
J gene: TRBJ2-7
V gene: TRBV7-7
clone size: .
CDR3 protein: CASSRGTGLSEQYF
CDR3 DNA: TGTGCTAGCAGCCGAGGGACAGGGCTGTCCGAGCAGTACTTC

D gene: TRBD1
J gene: TRBJ2-2
V gene: TRBV18
clone size: once
CDR3 protein: CASSDRGNTGELFF
CDR3 DNA: TGTGCCAGCTCGGACAGGGGGAACACCGGGGAGCTGTTTTTT

D gene: .
J gene: TRBJ1-1
V gene: TRBV9
clone size: .
CDR3 protein: CASSPYREMNTEAFF
CDR3 DNA: TGTGCCAGCAGCCCCTACAGGGAAATGAACACTGAAGCTTTCTTT

D gene: TRBD1
J gene: TRBJ1-2
V gene: TRBV27
clone size: once
CDR3 protein: CASRFDREGNYGYTF
CDR3 DNA: TGTGCCAGCCGATTCGACAGGGAGGGAAACTATGGCTACACCTTC

D gene: .
J gene: TRBJ1-1
V gene: TRBV2
clone size: .
CDR3 protein: CASRYGSEAFF
CDR3 DNA: TGTGCCAGCAGATACGGAAGCGAAGCTTTCTTT

D gene: .
J gene: TRBJ2-7
V gene: TRBV25-1
clone size: .
CDR3 protein: CASSDPTTSSYEQYF
CDR3 DNA: TGTGCCAGCAGTGACCCCACGACAAGCTCCTACGAGCAGTACTTC

D gene: .
J gene: TRBJ1-5
V gene: TRBV11-2
clone size: .
CDR3 protein: CASSLSINQPQHF
CDR3 DNA: TGTGCCAGCAGCCTTTCAATAAATCAGCCCCAGCATTTT

D gene: TRBD2
J gene: TRBJ2-3
V gene: TRBV5-4
clone size: .
CDR3 protein: CASSFSGLAGDRVTQYF
CDR3 DNA: TGTGCCAGCAGCTTTAGCGGACTAGCGGGAGATAGGGTTACGCAGTATTTT